This T cell receptor beta chain is from a study of blood T cell repertoires in COVID-19 (dated by TCRdb to about 2020). With respect to the entire study: Samples from collaborators originated in the United States, Italy and Spain and spanned both the acute and convalescent phases of COVID-19. The material from the prospective study consisted of cDNA or gDNA derived from T cells, B-cell-depleted T cells, or PBMCs. Subjects who had been exposed to COVID-19, were actively infected with it, or had recovered from it provided the deeply sampled blood TCRbeta repertoires that made up the dataset. A freely available public database, intended as a resource for researchers studying the immune response to SARS-CoV-2, is where the repertoires were released. Samples were obtained from the ongoing ImmuneRACE study (first 160 participants) and from some 1,300 subjects provided by 6 global collaborators. Nearly every sample came with metadata listing a de-identified subject ID, COVID-19 status, age in years and sex. Where available, HLA class I and class II types were obtained from metadata supplied by the sample provider rather than from assay-based typing. The study at large found these results: The quantity of clinical and demographic metadata differed by source and by participant and was supplied without curation.

As for this clone: The specificity of this receptor is unknown. No much larger clonotype is one base removed from it; base qualities were not supplied.

The collaborating institutions used their own protocols to collect whole blood in K2EDTA tubes. Collaborator samples were shipped for TCRbeta analysis as frozen whole blood, isolated PBMCs, or DNA extracted from either sample type. From the germline V gene, CDR1 is MNHNS and CDR2 is SASEGT. Spanning cysteine to phenylalanine, the CDR3 consists of 14 amino acids. Only the CDR3 DNA stays, 42 bases, in frame from base 1. V was cut back by 2 bases and J by 6 bases, leaving a gap of 13 bases between them. The immunoSEQ Assay, a bias-controlled multiplex PCR, was used to amplify TCRbeta CDR3 regions from genomic DNA. The study's own analysis went as follows. The number of nucleated cells in each sample was estimated by amplification of reference gene primers within the assay. To quantify the absolute abundance of each unique TCRbeta CDR3 rearrangement, sequence reads were collapsed and filtered. For each sample, productive Simpson clonality was calculated as the square root of Simpson's diversity index over productive rearrangements. TCRdb re-hosts the immuneACCESS table, in-frame sequences only. Its copies lack some clones; in the studies checked, an unresolved V gene accounts for under half of them, and the cause for the rest is not known. The V and J calls and clone size are taken from that table; D and trimming were inferred from the DNA. For this sample the table gives approximately 150,000 clones, of which over 80% were detected only once. The ten largest account for 8.4% of the sample.

The origin of this receptor is a woman in her seventies with acute or convalescent COVID-19. The rearrangement joined TRBV6-1 to TRBJ1-1; TRBD1 is a weak D gene call, 5 bases matching. Sample: peripheral blood. The DNA is TGTGCCAGCAGTGAACAGGGAGGTTGGGCTGAAGCTTTCTTT. Its product reads: CASSEQGGWAEAFF.